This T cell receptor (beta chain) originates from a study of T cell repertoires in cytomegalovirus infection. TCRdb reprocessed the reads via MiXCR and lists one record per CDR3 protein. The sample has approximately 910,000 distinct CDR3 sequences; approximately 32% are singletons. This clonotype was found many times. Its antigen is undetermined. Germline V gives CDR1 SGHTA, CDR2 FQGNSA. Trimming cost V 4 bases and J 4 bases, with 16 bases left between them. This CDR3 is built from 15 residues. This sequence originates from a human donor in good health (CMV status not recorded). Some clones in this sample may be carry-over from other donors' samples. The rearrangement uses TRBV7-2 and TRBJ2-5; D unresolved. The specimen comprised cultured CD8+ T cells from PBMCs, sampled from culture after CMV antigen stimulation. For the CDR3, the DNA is TGTGCCAGCAGCTCCCCGGGCGGAAACGGAGAGACCCAGTACTTC. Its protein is CASSSPGGNGETQYF.